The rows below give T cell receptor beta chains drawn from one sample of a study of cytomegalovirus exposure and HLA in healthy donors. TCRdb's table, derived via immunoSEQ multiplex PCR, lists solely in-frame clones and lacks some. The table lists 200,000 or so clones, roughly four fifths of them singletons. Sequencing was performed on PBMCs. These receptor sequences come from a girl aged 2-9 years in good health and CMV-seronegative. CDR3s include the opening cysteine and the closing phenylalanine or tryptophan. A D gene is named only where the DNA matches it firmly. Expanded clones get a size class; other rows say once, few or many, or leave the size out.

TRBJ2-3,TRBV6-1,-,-,CASSDIQTSSDTQYF,TGTGCCAGCAGTGATATTCAAACATCCTCGGATACGCAGTATTTT
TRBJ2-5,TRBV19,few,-,CASSIDRGARETQYF,TGTGCCAGTAGTATAGACAGGGGAGCGCGTGAGACCCAGTACTTC
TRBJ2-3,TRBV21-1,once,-,CASREDSPDTQYF,TGTGCCAGCAGAGAGGACTCCCCCGATACGCAGTATTTT
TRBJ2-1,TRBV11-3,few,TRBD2,CASSLGEGEQFF,TGTGCCAGCAGCTTAGGGGAGGGTGAGCAGTTCTTC
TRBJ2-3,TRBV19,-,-,CASSISERDTQYF,TGTGCCAGTAGTATTTCCGAGAGGGATACGCAGTATTTT
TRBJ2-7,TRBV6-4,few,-,CAPADHGPVVTNVCYQQYF,TGTGCGCCAGCCGACCATGGGCCGGTTGTGACTAATGTCTGTTACCAGCAGTACTTC
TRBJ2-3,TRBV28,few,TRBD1,CASTPPDRGFSDTQYF,TGTGCCAGCACCCCTCCGGACAGGGGATTTTCAGATACGCAGTATTTT
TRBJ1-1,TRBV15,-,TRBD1,CATSRRTGGTEAFF,TGTGCCACCAGCCGAAGGACAGGGGGAACTGAAGCTTTCTTT
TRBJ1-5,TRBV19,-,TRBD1,CASRHTGAGNQPQHF,TGTGCCAGTAGACATACAGGGGCCGGCAATCAGCCCCAGCATTTT
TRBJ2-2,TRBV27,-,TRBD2,CASRASGWTGELFF,TGTGCCAGCCGTGCTAGCGGGTGGACCGGGGAGCTGTTTTTT
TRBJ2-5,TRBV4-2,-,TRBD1,CASSQGQGRGETQYF,TGTGCCAGCAGCCAGGGACAGGGGAGGGGGGAGACCCAGTACTTC
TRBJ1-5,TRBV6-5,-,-,CASSLDGGPHQPQHF,TGTGCCAGCAGCCTCGACGGGGGGCCCCATCAGCCCCAGCATTTT
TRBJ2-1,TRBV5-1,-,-,CASSEAAGQSSYNEQFF,TGCGCCAGCAGCGAAGCGGCGGGCCAGAGCTCCTACAATGAGCAGTTCTTC
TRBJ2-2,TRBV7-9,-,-,CASSYQTGGTGELFF,TGTGCCAGCAGCTACCAGACAGGAGGCACCGGGGAGCTGTTTTTT
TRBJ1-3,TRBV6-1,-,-,CASWGGRGNTIYF,TGTGCCAGCTGGGGGGGGCGAGGAAACACCATATATTTT
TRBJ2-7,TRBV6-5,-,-,CASSAGSDYEQYF,TGTGCCAGCAGTGCAGGCTCGGACTACGAGCAGTACTTC
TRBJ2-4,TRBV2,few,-,CASSLVVAKNIQYF,TGTGCCAGCAGTCTGGTAGTAGCCAAAAACATTCAGTACTTC
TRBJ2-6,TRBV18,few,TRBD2,CASSPGRAGANVLTF,TGTGCCAGCTCACCGGGGAGGGCTGGGGCCAACGTCCTGACTTTC
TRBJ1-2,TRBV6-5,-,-,CASSYSTVSNYGYTF,TGTGCCAGCAGTTACTCAACAGTATCTAACTATGGCTACACCTTC
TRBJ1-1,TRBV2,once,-,CASRQGAGRTFF,TGTGCCAGCAGACAGGGCGCTGGGAGAACTTTCTTT
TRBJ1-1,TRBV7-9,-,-,CASSEGGMNTEAFF,TGTGCCAGCAGCGAGGGAGGGATGAACACTGAAGCTTTCTTT
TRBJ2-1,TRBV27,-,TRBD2,CASSFFLAGGNEQFF,TGTGCCAGCAGTTTTTTTCTAGCGGGAGGGAATGAGCAGTTCTTC
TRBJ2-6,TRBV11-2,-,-,CASSSFGKVGPSGANVLTF,TGTGCCAGCAGCTCATTCGGAAAGGTTGGGCCTTCTGGGGCCAACGTCCTGACTTTC
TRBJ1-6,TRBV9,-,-,CASSVATDLHGSPLHF,TGTGCCAGCAGCGTAGCTACAGATTTGCATGGTTCACCCCTCCACTTT
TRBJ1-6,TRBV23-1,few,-,CASSQTPQGMRSYSPLHF,TGCGCCAGCAGTCAAACCCCTCAGGGGATGAGATCCTATTCACCCCTCCACTTT
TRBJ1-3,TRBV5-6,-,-,CASSYYGGGRNTIYF,TGTGCCAGCAGCTATTACGGAGGAGGGAGAAACACCATATATTTT
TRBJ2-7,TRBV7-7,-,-,CASSPATSSYEQYF,TGTGCCAGCAGCCCTGCGACTAGCTCCTACGAGCAGTACTTC
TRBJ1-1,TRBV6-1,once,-,CASSEAPRNKAFF,TGTGCCAGCAGTGAAGCGCCTAGGAACAAAGCTTTCTTT
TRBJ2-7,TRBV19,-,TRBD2,CATSSRGRLAYEQYF,TGTGCCACCTCCTCTCGCGGGAGGTTGGCCTACGAGCAGTACTTC
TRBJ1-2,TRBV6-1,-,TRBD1,CASSGGDSLNYGYTF,TGTGCCAGCAGTGGAGGGGACAGCCTTAACTATGGCTACACCTTC
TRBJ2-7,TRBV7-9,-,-,CASSPMPGLGSYEQYF,TGTGCCAGCAGCCCTATGCCAGGGTTAGGCTCCTACGAGCAGTACTTC
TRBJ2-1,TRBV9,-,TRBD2,CASSVSGGNNEQFF,TGTGCCAGCAGCGTTAGCGGGGGGAACAATGAGCAGTTCTTC
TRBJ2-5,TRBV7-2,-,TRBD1,CASPPGQQYF,TGTGCCAGTCCCCCGGGACAGCAGTACTTC
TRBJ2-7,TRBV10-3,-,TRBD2,CAISDYTGTSGRLAPYEQYF,TGTGCCATCAGTGACTACACCGGGACTAGCGGGAGACTAGCCCCTTACGAGCAGTACTTC
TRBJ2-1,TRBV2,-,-,CASNNGGKRQFF,TGTGCCAGCAATAACGGGGGAAAAAGGCAGTTCTTC
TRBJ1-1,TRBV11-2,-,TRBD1,CASSRTGGNTEAFF,TGTGCCAGCAGCCGGACAGGCGGGAACACTGAAGCTTTCTTT
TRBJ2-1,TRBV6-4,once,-,CASSVSFLRTYNEQFF,TGTGCCAGCAGTGTCTCCTTCCTACGAACCTACAATGAGCAGTTCTTC
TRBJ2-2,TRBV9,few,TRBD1,CASSYDRVGELFF,TGTGCCAGCAGCTATGACAGGGTCGGGGAGCTGTTTTTT
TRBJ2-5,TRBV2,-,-,CASSEAGSYQETQYF,TGTGCCAGCAGTGAAGCGGGTAGCTACCAAGAGACCCAGTACTTC
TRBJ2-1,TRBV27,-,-,CASSPGAPGQFF,TGTGCCAGCAGTCCTGGGGCTCCAGGGCAGTTCTTC
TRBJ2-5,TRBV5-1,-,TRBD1,CASSLGWVTGDTQETQYF,TGCGCCAGCAGCTTGGGTTGGGTGACAGGGGATACCCAAGAGACCCAGTACTTC
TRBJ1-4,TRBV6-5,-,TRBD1,CASSTGQGNEKLFF,TGTGCCAGCAGTACTGGACAGGGGAATGAAAAACTGTTTTTT
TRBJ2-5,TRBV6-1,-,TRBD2,CASSEGAGLETQYF,TGTGCCAGCAGTGAAGGAGCGGGGCTGGAGACCCAGTACTTC
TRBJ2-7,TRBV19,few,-,CASSIPGLGGEQYF,TGTGCCAGTAGTATCCCGGGGTTAGGGGGCGAGCAGTACTTC
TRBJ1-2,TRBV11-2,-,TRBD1,CAGSFDYRGGYTF,TGTGCCGGCAGCTTCGACTACAGGGGAGGCTACACCTTC